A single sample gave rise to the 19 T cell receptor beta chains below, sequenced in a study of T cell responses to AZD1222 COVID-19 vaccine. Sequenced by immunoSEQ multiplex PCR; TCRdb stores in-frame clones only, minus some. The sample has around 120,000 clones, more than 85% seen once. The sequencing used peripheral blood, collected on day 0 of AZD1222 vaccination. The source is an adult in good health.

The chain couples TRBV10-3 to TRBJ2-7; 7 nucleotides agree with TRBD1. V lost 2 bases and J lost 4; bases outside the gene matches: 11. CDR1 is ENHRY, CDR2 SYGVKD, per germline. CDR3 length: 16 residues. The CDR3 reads CAISEPRQGAGYEQYF. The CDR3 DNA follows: TGTGCCATCAGTGAGCCCCGACAGGGTGCAGGGTACGAGCAGTACTTC.

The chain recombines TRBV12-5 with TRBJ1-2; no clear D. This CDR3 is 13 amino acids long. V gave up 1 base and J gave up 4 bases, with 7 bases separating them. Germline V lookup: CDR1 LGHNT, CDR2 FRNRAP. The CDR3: CASGLDSFYGYTF. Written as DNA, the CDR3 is TGTGCTAGTGGTTTGGACAGCTTCTATGGCTACACCTTC.

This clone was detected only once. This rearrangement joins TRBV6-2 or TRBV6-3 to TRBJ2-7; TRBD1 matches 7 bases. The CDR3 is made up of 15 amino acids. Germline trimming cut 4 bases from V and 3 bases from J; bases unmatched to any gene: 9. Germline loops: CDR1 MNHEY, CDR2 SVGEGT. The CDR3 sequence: CASSSRDRKSYEQYF. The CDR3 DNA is TGTGCCAGCAGTTCCCGGGACAGAAAGAGCTACGAGCAGTACTTC.

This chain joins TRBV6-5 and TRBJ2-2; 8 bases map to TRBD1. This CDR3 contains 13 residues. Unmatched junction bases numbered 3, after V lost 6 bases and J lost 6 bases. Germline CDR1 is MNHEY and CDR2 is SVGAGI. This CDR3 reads CASRPTGAGELFF. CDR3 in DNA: TGTGCCAGCAGACCGACAGGGGCCGGGGAGCTGTTTTTT.

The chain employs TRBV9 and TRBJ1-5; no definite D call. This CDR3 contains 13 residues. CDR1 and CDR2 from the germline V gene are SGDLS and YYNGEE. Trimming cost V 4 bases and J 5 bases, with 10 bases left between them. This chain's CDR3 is CASSSGGDQPQHF. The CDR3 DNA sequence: TGTGCCAGCAGCTCGGGAGGCGATCAGCCCCAGCATTTT. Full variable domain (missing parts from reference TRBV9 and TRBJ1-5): DSGVTQTPKHLITATGQRVTLRCSPRSGDLSVYWYQQSLDQGLQFLIQYYNGEERAKGNILERFSAQQFPDLHSELNLSSLELGDSALYFCASSSGGDQPQHFGDGTRLSIL.

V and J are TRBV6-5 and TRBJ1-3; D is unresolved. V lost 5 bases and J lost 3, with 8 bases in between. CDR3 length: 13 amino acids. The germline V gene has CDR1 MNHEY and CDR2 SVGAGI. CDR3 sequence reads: CASSRTDGNTIYF. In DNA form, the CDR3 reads TGTGCCAGCAGTCGGACTGATGGAAACACCATATATTTT.

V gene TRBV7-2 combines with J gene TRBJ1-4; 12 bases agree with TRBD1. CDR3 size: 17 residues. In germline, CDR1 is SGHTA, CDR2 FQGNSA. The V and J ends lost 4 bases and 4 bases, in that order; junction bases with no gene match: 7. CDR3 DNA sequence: TGTGCCAGCAGCTCATTGGGACAGGGGGCATTTAATGAAAAACTGTTTTTT. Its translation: CASSSLGQGAFNEKLFF.

Here the CDR3 reads CASSTDTNNEQFF. The CDR3 DNA reads TGTGCCAGCTCAACGGACACGAACAATGAGCAGTTCTTC. The chain carries TRBV18 and TRBJ2-1; D may be TRBD1 (5 bases). The CDR3 is 13 amino acids. V was shortened by 5 bases and J by 5 bases, with 10 bases between the two germline ends. Germline CDR1 KGHSH, CDR2 LQKENI.

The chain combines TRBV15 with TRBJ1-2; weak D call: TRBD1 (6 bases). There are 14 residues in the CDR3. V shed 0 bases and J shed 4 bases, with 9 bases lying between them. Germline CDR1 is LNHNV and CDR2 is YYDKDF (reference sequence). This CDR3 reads CATSRDPGAYGYTF. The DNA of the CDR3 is TGTGCCACCAGCAGAGATCCAGGGGCCTATGGCTACACCTTC.

The CDR3 region has the DNA TGTGCCAGCAGCTTGGGGGAGGGCTACACCTTC. As protein: CASSLGEGYTF. This chain uses TRBV5-6 with TRBJ1-2; D not certain. CDR1 and CDR2 from the germline V gene are SGHDT and YYEEEE. The length of the CDR3 is 11 residues. Trimming cost V 0 bases and J 8 bases, with 5 bases left between them.

CDR3 sequence: CASSGPTSNYNEQFF. CDR3 DNA sequence: TGTGCCAGCAGCGGACCGACTAGTAACTACAATGAGCAGTTCTTC. The V and J genes are TRBV7-6 and TRBJ2-1; maybe TRBD2 (6 bases). Germline-derived CDR1 and CDR2 are SGHVS and FNYEAQ. V lost 5 bases and J lost 3, with 14 bases in between. CDR3 length: 15 amino acids.

The CDR3 DNA follows: TGTGCCTGGAGCGCTACGCGGAGTTCCAAAAACATTCAGTACTTC. Encoded protein: CAWSATRSSKNIQYF. J is TRBJ2-4 and V is TRBV30; D is undetermined. The CDR3 runs to 15 residues. Trimming removed 3 bases from V and 2 bases from J, with 14 bases in between. CDR1 is GTSNPN, CDR2 SVGIG, per germline (reference sequence).

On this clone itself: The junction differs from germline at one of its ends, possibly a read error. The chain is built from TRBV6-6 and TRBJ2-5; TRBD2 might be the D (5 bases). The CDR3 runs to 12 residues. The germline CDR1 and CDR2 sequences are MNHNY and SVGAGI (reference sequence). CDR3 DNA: TGTGCCAGCAGTTACGGTGAGGGTTGGTATCACTTC. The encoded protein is CASSYGEGWYHF.

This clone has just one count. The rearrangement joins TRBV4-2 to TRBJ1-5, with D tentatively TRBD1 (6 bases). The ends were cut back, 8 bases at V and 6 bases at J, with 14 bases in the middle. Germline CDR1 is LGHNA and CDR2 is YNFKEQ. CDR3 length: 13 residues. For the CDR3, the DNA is TGTGCCAGCGCAAACTTCAGGGGTCAGCCCCAGCATTTT. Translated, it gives CASANFRGQPQHF.

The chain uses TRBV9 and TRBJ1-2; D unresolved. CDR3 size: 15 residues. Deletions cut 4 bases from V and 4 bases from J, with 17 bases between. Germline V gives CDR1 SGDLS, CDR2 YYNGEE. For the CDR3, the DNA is TGTGCCAGCAGCCCCTCTCGGGCAGTATCCTATGGCTACACCTTC. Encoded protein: CASSPSRAVSYGYTF.

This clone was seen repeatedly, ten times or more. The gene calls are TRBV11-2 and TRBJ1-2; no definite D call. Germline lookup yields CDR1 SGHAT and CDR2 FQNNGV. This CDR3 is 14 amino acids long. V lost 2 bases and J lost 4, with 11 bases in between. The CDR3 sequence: CASSLKAEIYGYTF. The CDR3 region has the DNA TGTGCCAGCAGCTTAAAGGCAGAAATCTATGGCTACACCTTC.

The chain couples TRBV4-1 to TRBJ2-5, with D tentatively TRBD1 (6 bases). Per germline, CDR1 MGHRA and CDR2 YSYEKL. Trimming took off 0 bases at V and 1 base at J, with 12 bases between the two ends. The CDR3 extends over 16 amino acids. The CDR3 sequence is CASSQDLGATQETQYF. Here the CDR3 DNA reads TGCGCCAGCAGCCAAGATTTGGGGGCTACCCAAGAGACCCAGTACTTC.

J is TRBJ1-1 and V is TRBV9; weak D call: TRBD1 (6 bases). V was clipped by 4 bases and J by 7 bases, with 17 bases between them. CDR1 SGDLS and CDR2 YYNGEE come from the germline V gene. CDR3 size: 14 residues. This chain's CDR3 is CASSRGRGADEAFF. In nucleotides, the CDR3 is TGTGCCAGCAGCCGTGGGAGGGGGGCGGATGAAGCTTTCTTT. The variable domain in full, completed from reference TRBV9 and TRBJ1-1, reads DSGVTQTPKHLITATGQRVTLRCSPRSGDLSVYWYQQSLDQGLQFLIQYYNGEERAKGNILERFSAQQFPDLHSELNLSSLELGDSALYFCASSRGRGADEAFFGQGTRLTVV.

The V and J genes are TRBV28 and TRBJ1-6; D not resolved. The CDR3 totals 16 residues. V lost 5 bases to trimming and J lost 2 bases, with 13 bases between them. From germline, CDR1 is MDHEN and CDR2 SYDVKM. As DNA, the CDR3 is TGTGCCAGCAGTACCACGAGGCAGACCTATAATTCACCCCTCCACTTT. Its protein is CASSTTRQTYNSPLHF.